The present TCR beta chain was sequenced within a study of blood T cell repertoires in COVID-19. Overall study context: Spain, Italy and the United States supplied samples that represented acute and convalescent COVID-19.

Generated by immunoSEQ multiplex PCR, the TCRdb table keeps only in-frame clones and is missing some. The table records around 44,000 clones, approximately 90% of them present only once. There are 17 residues in the CDR3. The germline V gene has CDR1 SGHTA and CDR2 FQGNSA. Trimming at V came to 5 bases and at J to 1 base, leaving 5 bases not matched to a gene. V usage is TRBV7-2 and J usage is TRBJ2-3, with 14 bases matching TRBD2. The TCR originated in a human donor in a cohort sampled during active COVID-19. The sample was peripheral blood. DNA for the CDR3: TGTGCCAGCAGCCCGGGACTAGCGGGAGCCCGCACAGATACGCAGTATTTT. Translating gives CASSPGLAGARTDTQYF.